The 10 T cell receptor beta chains in this list originate from one sample, sequenced in a study of T cell repertoires in cytomegalovirus infection. Their antigen targets remain unknown. TCRdb ran MiXCR on the reads and lists one entry per CDR3 protein. The data contain roughly 500,000 distinct CDR3 sequences, roughly 34% of them singletons. Sequences were derived from cultured PBMCs, sampled from culture after CMV antigen stimulation. The receptors here all came from a human donor in good health (CMV status not recorded). Some clones in this sample may be carry-over from other donors' samples.

V and J are TRBV27 and TRBJ1-2, with TRBD1 matching 10 bases. V shed 4 bases and J 7 bases; nucleotides not matched to a gene: 6. The CDR3 has 14 residues. Germline V gene data show CDR1 as MNHEY and CDR2 as SMNVEV (reference sequence). The CDR3: CASSWGQGLGGYTF. CDR3 sequence (DNA): TGTGCCAGCAGTTGGGGACAGGGGTTAGGTGGCTACACCTTC.

The chain uses TRBV7-2 and TRBJ1-4; 7 bases line up with TRBD1. The CDR3 length is 13 residues. Looked up from germline, CDR1 is SGHTA and CDR2 is FQGNSA. After removal of 5 bases from V and 10 bases from J, the junction contained 7 bases not matched to a gene. This chain's CDR3 is CASSRDSSGKLFF. CDR3 coding DNA: TGTGCCAGCAGCCGGGACAGCTCAGGAAAACTGTTTTTT.

V is TRBV27 and J is TRBJ1-1; D not certain. CDR3 length equals 14 residues. Germline CDR1 reads MNHEY; CDR2 reads SMNVEV (reference sequence). The V and J ends lost 4 bases and 0 bases respectively, with 9 bases between them. The CDR3: CASSSLDLNTEAFF. In nucleotides, the CDR3 is TGTGCCAGCAGTTCCCTGGATTTGAACACTGAAGCTTTCTTT.

V is TRBV9 and J is TRBJ2-1; 9 nucleotides match TRBD2. CDR3 length: 14 residues. Trimming took 6 bases from V and 6 from J; bases not matched to a gene: 7. Germline CDR1 is SGDLS and CDR2 is YYNGEE. CDR3 sequence reads: CASNAGGPGNEQFF. The CDR3 DNA sequence: TGTGCCAGCAACGCGGGAGGGCCGGGCAATGAGCAGTTCTTC.

V gene TRBV3-1 combines with J gene TRBJ2-1; a weak D match, TRBD2 (6 bases). Germline lookup yields CDR1 LGHDT and CDR2 YNNKEL (reference sequence). The ends were cut back, 4 bases at V and 4 bases at J, with 17 bases in the middle. The CDR3 loop spans 16 amino acids. The CDR3 loop reads CASSPYASVRYNEQFF. CDR3 DNA: TGTGCCAGCAGCCCATACGCTAGCGTTAGATACAATGAGCAGTTCTTC.

V gene TRBV20-1 combines with J gene TRBJ2-3; D remains unclear. The V and J ends lost 6 bases and 0 bases respectively, with 7 bases between them. This CDR3 contains 12 residues. Germline assignment: CDR1 DFQATT and CDR2 SNEGSKA (reference sequence). The CDR3 is CSAATSTDTQYF. The CDR3 DNA follows: TGCAGTGCCGCGACTAGCACAGATACGCAGTATTTT.

This clonotype was recorded at least ten times. This sequence joins TRBV7-2 and TRBJ2-1; 10 nucleotides match TRBD2. The CDR3 is 18 residues long. Germline V gene lookup returns CDR1 SGHTA and CDR2 FQGNSA. V was pared by 5 bases and J by 0 bases, with 10 bases of the junction left unmatched. In DNA, the CDR3 is TGTGCCAGCAGCCGCGGACTAGCGGTTATGAGCTCCTACAATGAGCAGTTCTTC. Translating gives CASSRGLAVMSSYNEQFF. Full variable domain (remainder filled in from reference TRBV7-2 and TRBJ2-1): GAGVSQSPSNKVTEKGKDVELRCDPISGHTALYWYRQSLGQGLEFLIYFQGNSAPDKSGLPSDRFSAERTGGSVSTLTIQRTQQEDSAVYLCASSRGLAVMSSYNEQFFGPGTRLTVL.

There are a few counts of this clonotype. The chain combines TRBV9 with TRBJ2-3, with D hard to call. The germline V gene has CDR1 SGDLS and CDR2 YYNGEE. This CDR3 has 12 amino acids. Trimming took off 3 bases at V and 6 bases at J, with 8 bases between the two ends. The CDR3 here is CASSEGWDTQYF. CDR3 in DNA: TGTGCCAGCAGCGAGGGTTGGGATACGCAGTATTTT.

This clonotype came up a few times. The chain carries TRBV30 and TRBJ1-1; D gene ambiguous. The germline V and J ends were trimmed by 3 bases and 1 base, with 9 bases remaining between them. CDR3 length equals 13 residues. Germline V gives CDR1 GTSNPN, CDR2 SVGIG (reference sequence). The CDR3 region is CAWRPNRNTEAFF. Written as DNA, the CDR3 is TGTGCCTGGAGGCCGAACAGGAACACTGAAGCTTTCTTT.

The chain is built from TRBV27 and TRBJ2-1; D not certain. Trimming stripped 6 bases from V and 0 bases from J, with 24 bases between. Germline CDR1 MNHEY, CDR2 SMNVEV (reference sequence). The CDR3 covers 19 residues. CDR3 coding DNA: TGTGCCAGCAGCTCCCTAACCGTCGCCAGGACCCTCTCCTACAATGAGCAGTTCTTC. As protein: CASSSLTVARTLSYNEQFF.